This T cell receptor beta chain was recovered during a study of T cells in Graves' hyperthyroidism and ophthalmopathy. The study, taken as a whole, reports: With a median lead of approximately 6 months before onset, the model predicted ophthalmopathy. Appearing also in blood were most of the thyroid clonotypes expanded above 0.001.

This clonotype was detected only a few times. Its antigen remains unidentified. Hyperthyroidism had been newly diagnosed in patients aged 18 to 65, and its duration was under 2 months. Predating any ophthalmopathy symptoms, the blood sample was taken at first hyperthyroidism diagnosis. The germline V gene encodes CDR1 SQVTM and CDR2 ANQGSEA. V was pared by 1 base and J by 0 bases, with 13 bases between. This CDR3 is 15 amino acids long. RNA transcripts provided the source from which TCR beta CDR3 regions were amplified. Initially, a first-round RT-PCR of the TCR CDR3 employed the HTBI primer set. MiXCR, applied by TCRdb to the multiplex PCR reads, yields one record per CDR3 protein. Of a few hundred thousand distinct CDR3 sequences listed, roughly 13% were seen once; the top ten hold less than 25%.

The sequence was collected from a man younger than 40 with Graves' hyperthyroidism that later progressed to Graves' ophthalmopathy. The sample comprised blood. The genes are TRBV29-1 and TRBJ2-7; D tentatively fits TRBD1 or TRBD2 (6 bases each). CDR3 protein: CSVEAAGEVSYEQYF. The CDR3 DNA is TGCAGCGTTGAAGCAGCAGGGGAGGTCTCCTACGAGCAGTACTTC.